The T cell receptor beta chain under discussion was sequenced for a study of blood T cell repertoires in COVID-19. For the study at large: Sample material is recorded as cDNA or gDNA derived from T cells, B-cell-depleted T cells, or PBMCs.

The CDR3 runs to 15 residues. Germline V gene sequence: CDR1 LGHNA, CDR2 YNFKEQ. V lost 2 bases and J lost 0, with 8 bases in between. Method: immunoSEQ multiplex PCR; TCRdb's copy keeps in-frame clones and lacks some. The sample yields approximately 280,000 clones, 70% to 90% seen once. The receptor was derived from a woman between 70 and 85 years old with acute or convalescent COVID-19. Input material: peripheral blood. The V call is TRBV4-2, the J call TRBJ2-1; unclear D gene. The CDR3 bases are TGTGCCAGCAGCCAAAGTCTTAGCTCCTACAATGAGCAGTTCTTC. Protein: CASSQSLSSYNEQFF.